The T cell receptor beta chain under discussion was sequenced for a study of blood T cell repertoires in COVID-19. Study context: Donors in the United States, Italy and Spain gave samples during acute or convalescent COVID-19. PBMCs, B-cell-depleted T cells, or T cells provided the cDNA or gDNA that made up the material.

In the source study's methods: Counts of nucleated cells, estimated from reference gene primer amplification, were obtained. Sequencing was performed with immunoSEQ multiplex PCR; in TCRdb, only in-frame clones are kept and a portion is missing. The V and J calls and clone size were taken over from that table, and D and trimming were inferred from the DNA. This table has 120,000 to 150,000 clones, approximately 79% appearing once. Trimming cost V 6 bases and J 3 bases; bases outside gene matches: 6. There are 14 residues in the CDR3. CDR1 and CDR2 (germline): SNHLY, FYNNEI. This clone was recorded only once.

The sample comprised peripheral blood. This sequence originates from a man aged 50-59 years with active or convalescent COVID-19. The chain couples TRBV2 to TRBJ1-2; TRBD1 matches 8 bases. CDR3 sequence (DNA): TGTGCCAGCAGCCTGACAGGGGAAGACTATGGCTACACCTTC. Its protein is CASSLTGEDYGYTF.